Listed below are T cell receptor beta chains from one sample, sequenced in a study of blood T cell repertoires in COVID-19. The table came from immunoSEQ multiplex PCR; TCRdb's copy has only in-frame clones and leaves some out. The sample lists about 170,000 clones, 79% occurring once. The source material was PBMCs or T cells enriched from blood (not recorded which). These receptors originate from a woman aged 65 to 85 in a cohort exposed to, infected with or recovered from COVID-19 (not recorded which). Both conserved end residues are part of each CDR3. The order of the fields is J gene, V gene, clone size, D gene, CDR3 protein, CDR3 DNA. A D gene is named only where the DNA matches it firmly. Size is omitted from some rows. Given values are once, few, many or a class for expanded clones.

>TRBJ1-2|TRBV19|many|TRBD1
CASSGQGVVAYGYTF
TGTGCCAGTAGTGGACAGGGTGTTGTCGCCTATGGCTACACCTTC
>TRBJ1-3|TRBV18|-|TRBD1
CASSPAGTGTGNTIYF
TGTGCCAGCTCACCGGCCGGGACAGGAACTGGAAACACCATATATTTT
>TRBJ1-1|TRBV20-1|few|-
CSASRGLNTEAFF
TGCAGTGCGAGTAGGGGCTTGAACACTGAAGCTTTCTTT
>TRBJ1-5|TRBV30|-|TRBD1
CAWSSGTGLRNQPQHF
TGTGCCTGGAGTTCCGGGACAGGGCTTCGGAATCAGCCCCAGCATTTT
>TRBJ1-6|TRBV3-1/TRBV3-2|-|-
CASSQGTVYNSPLHF
TGTGCCAGCAGCCAAGGGACAGTTTATAATTCACCCCTCCACTTT
>TRBJ2-1|TRBV4-2|-|TRBD1
CASSQLTGGGEQFF
TGTGCCAGCAGCCAGTTAACAGGGGGCGGGGAGCAGTTCTTC
>TRBJ2-7|TRBV7-8|-|-
CASSSSRGSSYEQYF
TGTGCCAGCAGCTCCAGCCGGGGTAGCTCCTACGAGCAGTACTTC
>TRBJ2-2|TRBV5-6|-|TRBD1
CASSFWDRDTGELFF
TGTGCCAGCAGCTTTTGGGACAGGGACACCGGGGAGCTGTTTTTT
>TRBJ1-2|TRBV5-1|-|TRBD1
CASSRDSRNYGYTF
TGCGCCAGCAGCCGGGACAGCAGGAACTATGGCTACACCTTC
>TRBJ1-3|TRBV28|-|-
CASGRLGNTIYF
TGTGCCAGCGGCAGATTGGGAAACACCATATATTTT
>TRBJ2-2|TRBV12-3/TRBV12-4|-|-
CASSPPLGELFF
TGTGCCAGCAGCCCACCCCTAGGGGAGCTGTTTTTT
>TRBJ1-1|TRBV6-5|-|TRBD1
CASSRDRINTEAFF
TGTGCCAGCAGCCGGGACAGGATTAACACTGAAGCTTTCTTT
>TRBJ2-1|TRBV12-3/TRBV12-4|-|-
CASSLLAGGEQFF
TGTGCCAGCAGTTTGCTAGCAGGCGGTGAGCAGTTCTTC
>TRBJ2-7|TRBV5-6|-|TRBD1
CASSWYRQGSYEQYF
TGTGCCAGCAGCTGGTACCGACAGGGTTCCTACGAGCAGTACTTC
>TRBJ1-5|TRBV18|-|TRBD1
CASSRGQGDQPQHF
TGTGCCAGCTCCAGGGGACAGGGTGATCAGCCCCAGCATTTT
>TRBJ1-2|TRBV5-4|-|TRBD1
CASSWGTGGNYGYTF
TGTGCCAGCAGCTGGGGGACAGGGGGTAACTATGGCTACACCTTC
>TRBJ1-5|TRBV6-2/TRBV6-3|-|-
CASSYVQNQPQHF
TGTGCCAGCAGTTACGTCCAGAATCAGCCCCAGCATTTT
>TRBJ2-6|TRBV5-1|-|TRBD1
CASSLGQGAGANVLTF
TGCGCCAGCAGCTTGGGACAGGGAGCAGGGGCCAACGTCCTGACTTTC
>TRBJ1-5|TRBV25-1|-|-
CASSPGLSNQPQHF
TGTGCCAGCAGCCCGGGACTAAGCAATCAGCCCCAGCATTTT
>TRBJ2-1|TRBV4-1|-|-
CASSQDPSSEQFF
TGCGCCAGCAGCCAAGACCCTAGTTCTGAGCAGTTCTTC
>TRBJ1-2|TRBV5-5|-|TRBD1
CASSLQGAWGYTF
TGTGCCAGCAGCTTACAGGGGGCGTGGGGCTACACCTTC
>TRBJ1-2|TRBV7-9|-|TRBD1
CASSSGQAYGYTF
TGTGCCAGCAGCTCGGGACAGGCTTATGGCTACACCTTC
>TRBJ2-7|TRBV5-1|once|TRBD1
CASSPGTGVSGNTYEQYF
TGCGCCAGCAGCCCCGGGACAGGGGTTAGCGGAAACACCTACGAGCAGTACTTC
>TRBJ2-3|TRBV9|-|-
CASSVAPGDTQYF
TGTGCCAGCAGCGTAGCCCCAGGGGATACGCAGTATTTT
>TRBJ2-3|TRBV20-1|-|TRBD2
CSASRTSGTDTQYF
TGCAGTGCTAGTAGAACTAGCGGTACAGATACGCAGTATTTT
>TRBJ2-7|TRBV25-1|-|-
CASSALGLSSSYEQYF
TGTGCCAGCAGTGCGTTGGGACTCTCCAGCTCCTACGAGCAGTACTTC
>TRBJ2-5|TRBV10-3|-|TRBD1
CAIRGTGEGETQYF
TGTGCCATCAGGGGGACAGGGGAAGGAGAGACCCAGTACTTC
>TRBJ2-2|TRBV7-9|-|-
CASMVGGNTGELFF
TGTGCCAGCATGGTAGGAGGTAACACCGGGGAGCTGTTTTTT
>TRBJ2-2|TRBV28|-|-
CASSPPGNRAGELFF
TGTGCCAGCAGTCCACCGGGAAACAGGGCCGGGGAGCTGTTTTTT
>TRBJ1-5|TRBV7-7|-|-
CASSLRQAIGNQPQHF
TGTGCTAGCAGCCTAAGACAGGCGATAGGCAATCAGCCCCAGCATTTT
>TRBJ1-4|TRBV30|-|-
CAWRPRGVNEKLFF
TGTGCCTGGAGGCCCCGGGGGGTTAATGAAAAACTGTTTTTT
>TRBJ1-6|TRBV28|-|TRBD1
CASSIGQDLNSPLHF
TGTGCCAGCAGTATCGGACAGGACCTTAATTCACCCCTCCACTTT
>TRBJ2-7|TRBV7-9|few|-
CASSMDSSYEQYF
TGTGCCAGCAGCATGGACAGTTCCTACGAGCAGTACTTC
>TRBJ2-7|TRBV9|-|TRBD2
CASSPGTSGRGEQYF
TGTGCCAGCAGCCCCGGGACTAGCGGGAGAGGTGAGCAGTACTTC
>TRBJ2-7|TRBV27|-|-
CASSLTSYEQYF
TGTGCCAGCAGTTTAACTTCATACGAGCAGTACTTC
>TRBJ1-2|TRBV6-5|few|-
CASKPGAGRVGYTF
TGTGCCAGCAAACCGGGAGCCGGTCGGGTTGGCTACACCTTC
>TRBJ1-5|TRBV6-1|-|-
CASSERGNQPQHF
TGTGCCAGCAGTGAAAGGGGTAATCAGCCCCAGCATTTT